Below are 23 T cell receptor beta chains sequenced from a single sample in a study of T cell changes during pregnancy in multiple sclerosis. Clones were sequenced by immunoSEQ multiplex PCR, and TCRdb holds only the in-frame ones, with some missing. The sample has 40,000 to 60,000 clones; approximately 94% are singletons. The sequences come from CD8+ T cells from peripheral blood mononuclear cells, collected before pregnancy. The source of these receptors is a female donor with multiple sclerosis, enrolled in a pregnancy study.

The chain joins TRBV30 to TRBJ1-1, with TRBD1 matching 9 bases. Trimming cost V 8 bases and J 0 bases; bases outside gene matches: 7. Germline V CDR1 and CDR2: GTSNPN, SVGIG (reference sequence). This CDR3 comprises 14 residues. The CDR3 nucleotides read TGTGCCCTTAGGACAGGGGTCATGAACACTGAAGCTTTCTTT. The encoded protein is CALRTGVMNTEAFF.

The CDR3 spells CASRTGGGPPQHF. CDR3 DNA: TGTGCCAGCAGGACTGGCGGGGGGCCGCCCCAGCATTTT. This chain joins TRBV27 and TRBJ1-5; D may be TRBD1 (6 bases). This CDR3 spans 13 amino acids. Between the trimmed V and J ends, which lost 6 bases and 9 bases, there was a span of 15 bases. Germline V gene sequence: CDR1 MNHEY, CDR2 SMNVEV (reference sequence).

The gene calls are TRBV5-3 and TRBJ2-5; the D gene is possibly TRBD1 (6 bases). TRBV5-3 is an open reading frame, and its role is uncertain. Trimming left V 0 bases short and J 8 bases short, with 32 bases between. The CDR3 spans 20 residues. CDR3 DNA: TGTGCCAGAAGCTTGGGAGGGAGACAGGCGTTCCCACGGTCGAAGGGTACCCAGTACTTC. As protein: CARSLGGRQAFPRSKGTQYF.

The chain recombines TRBV5-5 with TRBJ2-7, with 13 bases aligning to TRBD2. V trimming: 3 bases; J trimming: 0 bases; junction bases outside the gene matches: 9. The germline CDR1 and CDR2 sequences are SGHKS and YYEKEE (reference sequence). This CDR3 region has 18 residues. DNA for the CDR3: TGTGCCAGCAGCTCACCGGGACTAGCGGGACCTTCCTCCTACGAGCAGTACTTC. Protein product: CASSSPGLAGPSSYEQYF.

The chain combines TRBV12-5 with TRBJ1-1; 7 bases fit TRBD1. After removal of 5 bases from V and 6 bases from J, the junction contained 12 bases not matched to a gene. Germline CDR1 is LGHNT and CDR2 is FRNRAP. CDR3 size: 15 residues. CDR3 coding DNA: TGTGCTAGTGGTCCCCTGGAGGGGGCTACGGCTGAAGCTTTCTTT. Amino acids: CASGPLEGATAEAFF.

Here the CDR3 DNA reads TGTGCCAGCAGTTTGGGCGGGAGCGGCACAGATACGCAGTATTTT. This codes for CASSLGGSGTDTQYF. The chain is built from TRBV28 and TRBJ2-3; TRBD2 agrees at 7 bases. CDR3 length: 15 amino acids. In germline, CDR1 is MDHEN, CDR2 SYDVKM. With V trimmed by 3 bases and J by 1 base, 4 bases remained unmatched.

This clone was picked up one time. The J gene is TRBJ2-5, the V gene TRBV6-1; D uncertain. Germline V lookup: CDR1 MNHNS, CDR2 SASEGT. The length of the CDR3 is 11 residues. Trimming shortened V by 3 bases and J by 5 bases, and 4 bases separated the two germline ends. CDR3 protein: CASSEQETQYF. The CDR3 DNA follows: TGTGCCAGCAGTGAGCAGGAGACCCAGTACTTC.

The V call is TRBV14, the J call TRBJ2-7; TRBD1 agrees at 10 bases. The CDR3 length is 14 residues. The J segment lost 4 bases and the V segment lost 5 bases, leaving 5 bases of the junction unmatched. Germline V gene lookup returns CDR1 SGHDN and CDR2 FVKESK. DNA for the CDR3: TGTGCCAGCAGCGCCGGGACAGGGGCGTACGAGCAGTACTTC. Its protein product is CASSAGTGAYEQYF. The complete variable domain, with remaining parts taken from reference TRBV14 and TRBJ2-7, reads EAGVTQFPSHSVIEKGQTVTLRCDPISGHDNLYWYRRVMGKEIKFLLHFVKESKQDESGMPNNRFLAERTGGTYSTLKVQPAELEDSGVYFCASSAGTGAYEQYFGPGTRLTVT.

V gene TRBV27 combines with J gene TRBJ2-7; TRBD1 aligns across 8 bases. Germline V gives CDR1 MNHEY, CDR2 SMNVEV (reference sequence). This CDR3 has 15 residues. J gave up 2 bases and V 6 bases, and 9 bases lay outside the gene matches. CDR3: CASSSTGGIPYEQYF. The CDR3 region has the DNA TGTGCCAGCAGCAGCACAGGGGGGATTCCCTACGAGCAGTACTTC.

The chain links TRBV4-1 to TRBJ1-1; TRBD1 aligns across 11 bases. The germline V gene encodes CDR1 MGHRA and CDR2 YSYEKL. Trimming at V came to 6 bases and at J to 8 bases, leaving 17 bases not matched to a gene. The CDR3 has 17 amino acids. The CDR3 DNA reads as TGCGCCAGCAGTTCCTTAACCCTGGGGACAGGGGGACTCGAAGCTTTCTTT. This encodes CASSSLTLGTGGLEAFF.

V and J are TRBV7-2 and TRBJ2-7, with D possibly matching TRBD1 (5 bases). Germline V gene data show CDR1 as SGHTA and CDR2 as FQGNSA. The CDR3 has 14 residues. Trimming took off 1 base at V and 6 bases at J, with 13 bases between the two ends. The chain's CDR3 is CASSLGPGPSEQYF. The CDR3 DNA reads as TGTGCCAGCAGCTTAGGTCCAGGGCCCTCCGAGCAGTACTTC.

The chain has TRBV5-6 and TRBJ2-1; TRBD2 matches 14 bases. V was clipped by 4 bases and J by 8 bases; unmatched bases: 8. The CDR3 extends over 16 amino acids. Per germline, CDR1 SGHDT and CDR2 YYEEEE. The CDR3 spells CASSTGTSGSIHEQFF. Written as DNA, the CDR3 is TGTGCCAGCAGCACGGGGACTAGCGGGAGTATCCATGAGCAGTTCTTC. Complete variable domain (other parts from reference TRBV5-6 and TRBJ2-1): DAGVTQSPTHLIKTRGQQVTLRCSPKSGHDTVSWYQQALGQGPQFIFQYYEEEERQRGNFPDRFSGHQFPNYSSELNVNALLLGDSALYLCASSTGTSGSIHEQFFGPGTRLTVL.

The genes are TRBV21-1 and TRBJ1-5. TRBV21-1 constitutes a pseudogene. The CDR3 is made up of 18 amino acids. CDR3 DNA: TGTGCCAGCAGCAAAGGTCCGGAGAGGGGGGGTACAAATCAGCCCCAGCATTTT. Its translation is CASSKGPERGGTNQPQHF.

V gene TRBV5-1 combines with J gene TRBJ2-7, with TRBD2 matching 11 bases. Trimming at V came to 4 bases and at J to 0 bases, leaving 9 bases not matched to a gene. From germline, CDR1 is SGHRS and CDR2 YFSETQ. CDR3 size: 17 residues. The CDR3 spells CASSRSAGLAGSYEQYF. The CDR3 coding sequence is TGCGCCAGCAGCCGCAGCGCCGGACTAGCGGGCTCCTACGAGCAGTACTTC.

J is TRBJ2-7 and V is TRBV6-6, with D maybe TRBD2 (6 bases). V lost 5 bases and J lost 7, with 9 bases in between. The CDR3 length is 11 residues. CDR1 is MNHNY and CDR2 is SVGAGI in the germline V gene (reference sequence). The CDR3 DNA follows: TGTGCCAGCAGTCAAGGGACTGAGCAGTACTTC. Translating gives CASSQGTEQYF.

CDR3 nucleotide sequence: TGTGCCAGCAGCTCAAGTGCGGGCCATTTTCGGGACACCATATATTTT. Its translation: CASSSSAGHFRDTIYF. This chain joins TRBV7-9 and TRBJ1-3; D not resolved. Looked up from germline, CDR1 is SEHNR and CDR2 is FQNEAQ (reference sequence). V was shortened by 4 bases and J by 8 bases, with 21 bases between the two germline ends. The CDR3 runs to 16 residues.

The genes are TRBV7-9 and TRBJ1-1; 9 bases map to TRBD1. Germline V gene data show CDR1 as SEHNR and CDR2 as FQNEAQ (reference sequence). After removal of 5 bases from V and 11 bases from J, the junction contained 9 bases not matched to a gene. The CDR3 is made up of 13 amino acids. CDR3 DNA sequence: TGTGCCAGCAGCACGGATACAGGGGGCAGGGCTTTCTTT. Its protein product is CASSTDTGGRAFF.

The chain carries TRBV4-1 and TRBJ1-3; D is unresolved. CDR1 and CDR2 (germline): MGHRA, YSYEKL. This CDR3 is 16 amino acids long. Trimming cost V 4 bases and J 9 bases, with 22 bases left between them. CDR3 protein: CASSPSSGNLLSTIYF. CDR3 nucleotide sequence: TGCGCCAGCAGCCCTTCCTCAGGCAATCTTCTGTCCACCATATATTTT.

J is TRBJ1-2 and V is TRBV27; D remains ambiguous. This CDR3 is built from 14 residues. Germline V gives CDR1 MNHEY, CDR2 SMNVEV (reference sequence). Trimming left V 5 bases short and J 2 bases short, with 12 bases between. CDR3 nucleotides: TGTGCCAGCAGTCCCCCGGGGAGAAACTATGGCTACACCTTC. This encodes CASSPPGRNYGYTF.

The CDR3 loop reads CASSAPGQETNYGYTF. CDR3 sequence (DNA): TGTGCCAGCAGCGCCCCGGGACAAGAGACTAACTATGGCTACACCTTC. This chain uses TRBV9 with TRBJ1-2, with a possible D match to TRBD1 (6 bases). The CDR3 spans 16 residues. Germline CDR1 is SGDLS and CDR2 is YYNGEE. The V end lost 3 bases, the J end lost 0 bases, and 15 bases lay between the germline ends.

The chain uses TRBV7-8 and TRBJ2-7; 13 bases line up with TRBD2. The germline gives CDR1 SGHVS, CDR2 FQNEAQ. The CDR3 has 15 residues. The ends lost 5 bases at V and 4 bases at J; junction bases unmatched: 5. This CDR3 is CASSQGLAGVYEQYF. The CDR3 nucleotides are TGTGCCAGCAGCCAAGGACTAGCGGGAGTATACGAGCAGTACTTC.

V usage is TRBV28 and J usage is TRBJ2-7, with TRBD2 matching 12 bases. Germline assignment: CDR1 MDHEN and CDR2 SYDVKM. This CDR3 is built from 16 residues. V was pared by 4 bases and J by 0 bases, with 4 bases of the junction left unmatched. In DNA form, the CDR3 reads TGTGCCAGCAGTTCTCGGACTAGCGGGATCTCCTACGAGCAGTACTTC. Encoded protein: CASSSRTSGISYEQYF.

This chain uses TRBV19 with TRBJ2-7; D is possibly TRBD1 (6 bases). This CDR3 has 14 residues. V dropped 1 base and J dropped 3 bases, with 10 bases sitting between them. CDR1 and CDR2 (germline): LNHDA, SQIVND (reference sequence). The CDR3 sequence is CASSIGGHLYEQYF. DNA of the CDR3: TGTGCCAGTAGTATAGGGGGACACCTCTACGAGCAGTACTTC.